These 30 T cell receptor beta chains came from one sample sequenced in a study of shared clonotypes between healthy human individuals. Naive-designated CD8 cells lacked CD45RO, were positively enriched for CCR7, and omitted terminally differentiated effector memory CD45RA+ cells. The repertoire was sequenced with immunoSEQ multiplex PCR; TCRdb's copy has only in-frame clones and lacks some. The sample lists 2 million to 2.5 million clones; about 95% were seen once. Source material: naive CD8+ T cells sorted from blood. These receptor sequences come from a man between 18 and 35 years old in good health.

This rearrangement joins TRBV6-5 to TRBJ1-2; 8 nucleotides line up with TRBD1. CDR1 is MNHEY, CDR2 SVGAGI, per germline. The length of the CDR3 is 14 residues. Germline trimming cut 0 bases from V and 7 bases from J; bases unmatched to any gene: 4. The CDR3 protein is CASSYSQGATGYTF. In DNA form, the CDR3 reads TGTGCCAGCAGTTACTCGCAGGGGGCGACTGGCTACACCTTC.

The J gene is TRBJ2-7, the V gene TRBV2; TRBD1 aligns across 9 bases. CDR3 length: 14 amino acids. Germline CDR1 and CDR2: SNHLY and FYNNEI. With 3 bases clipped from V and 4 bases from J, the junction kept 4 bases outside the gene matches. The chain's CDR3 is CASSDIGQGYEQYF. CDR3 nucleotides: TGTGCCAGCAGTGATATCGGACAGGGGTACGAGCAGTACTTC.

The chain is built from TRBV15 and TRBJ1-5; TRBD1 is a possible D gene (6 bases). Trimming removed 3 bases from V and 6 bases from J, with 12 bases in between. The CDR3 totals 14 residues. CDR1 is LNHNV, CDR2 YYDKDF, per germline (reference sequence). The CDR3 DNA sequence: TGTGCCACCAGCAGTGCTTCAGGGGTTCAGCCCCAGCATTTT. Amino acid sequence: CATSSASGVQPQHF.

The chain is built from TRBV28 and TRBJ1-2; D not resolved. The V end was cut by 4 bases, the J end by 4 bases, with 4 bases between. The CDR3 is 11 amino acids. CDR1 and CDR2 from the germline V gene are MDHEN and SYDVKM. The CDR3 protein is CASSSVYGYTF. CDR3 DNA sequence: TGTGCCAGCAGTTCAGTCTATGGCTACACCTTC.

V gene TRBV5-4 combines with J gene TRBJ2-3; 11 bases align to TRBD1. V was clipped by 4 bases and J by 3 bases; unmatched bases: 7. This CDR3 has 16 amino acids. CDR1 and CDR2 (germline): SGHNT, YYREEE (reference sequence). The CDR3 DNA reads TGTGCCAGCAGCCCGGGACAGGGGGTTTTGACAGATACGCAGTATTTT. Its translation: CASSPGQGVLTDTQYF.

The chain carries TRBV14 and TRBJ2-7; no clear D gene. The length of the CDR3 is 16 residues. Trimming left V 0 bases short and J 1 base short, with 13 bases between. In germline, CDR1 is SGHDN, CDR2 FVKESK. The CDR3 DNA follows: TGTGCCAGCAGCCAAGAACCGGTCTCCCTTTCCTACGAGCAGTACTTC. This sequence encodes CASSQEPVSLSYEQYF.

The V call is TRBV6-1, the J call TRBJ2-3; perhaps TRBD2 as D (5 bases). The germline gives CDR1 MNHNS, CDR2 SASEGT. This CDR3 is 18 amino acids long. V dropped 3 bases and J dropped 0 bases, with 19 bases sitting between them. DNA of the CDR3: TGTGCCAGCAGTGAGATTCCGGGGATTATCGGTAGCACAGATACGCAGTATTTT. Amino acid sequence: CASSEIPGIIGSTDTQYF.

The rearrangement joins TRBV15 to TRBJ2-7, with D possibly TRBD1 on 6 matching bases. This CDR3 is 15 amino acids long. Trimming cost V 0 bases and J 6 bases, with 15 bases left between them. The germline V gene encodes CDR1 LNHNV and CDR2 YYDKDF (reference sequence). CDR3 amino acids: CATSRDRGQGAEQYF. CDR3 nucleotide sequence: TGTGCCACCAGCAGAGATCGGGGACAAGGCGCCGAGCAGTACTTC.

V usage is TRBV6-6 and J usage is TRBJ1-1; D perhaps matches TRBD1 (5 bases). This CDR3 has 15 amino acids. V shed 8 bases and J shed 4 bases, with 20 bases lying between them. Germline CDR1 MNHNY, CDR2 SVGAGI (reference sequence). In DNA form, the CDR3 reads TGTGCCAGCTCGGCCGGGGCCAACGGGGGCACTGAAGCTTTCTTT. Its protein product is CASSAGANGGTEAFF.

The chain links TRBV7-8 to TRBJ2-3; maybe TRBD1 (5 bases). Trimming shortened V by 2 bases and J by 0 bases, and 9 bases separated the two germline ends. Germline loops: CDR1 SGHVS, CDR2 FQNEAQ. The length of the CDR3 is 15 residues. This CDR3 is CASSLIQASTDTQYF. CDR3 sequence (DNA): TGTGCCAGCAGCTTAATACAGGCTAGCACAGATACGCAGTATTTT. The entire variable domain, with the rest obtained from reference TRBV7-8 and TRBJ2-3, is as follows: GAGVSQSPRYKVAKRGQDVALRCDPISGHVSLFWYQQALGQGPEFLTYFQNEAQLDKSGLPSDRFFAERPEGSVSTLKIQRTQQEDSAVYLCASSLIQASTDTQYFGPGTRLTVL.

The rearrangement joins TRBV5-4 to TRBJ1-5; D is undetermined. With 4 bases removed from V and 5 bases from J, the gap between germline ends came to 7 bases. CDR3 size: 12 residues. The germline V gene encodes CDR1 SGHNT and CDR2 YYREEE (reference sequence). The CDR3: CASSAEDQPQHF. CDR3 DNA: TGTGCCAGCAGCGCCGAAGATCAGCCCCAGCATTTT.

The CDR3 loop is CASSLVGSGGELFF. The CDR3 nucleotides are TGTGCCAGCAGTTTAGTGGGGTCGGGCGGGGAGCTGTTTTTT. The chain recombines TRBV27 with TRBJ2-2, with no clear D. The V gene lost 2 bases and the J gene lost 7 bases, with 11 bases spanning the gap. The CDR3 covers 14 residues. Per germline, CDR1 MNHEY and CDR2 SMNVEV (reference sequence).

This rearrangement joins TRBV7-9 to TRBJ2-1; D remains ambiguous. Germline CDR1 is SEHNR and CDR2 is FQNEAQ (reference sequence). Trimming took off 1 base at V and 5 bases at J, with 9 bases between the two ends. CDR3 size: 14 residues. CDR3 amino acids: CASSLVGEHNEQFF. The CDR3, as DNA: TGTGCCAGCAGCTTAGTCGGTGAGCACAATGAGCAGTTCTTC. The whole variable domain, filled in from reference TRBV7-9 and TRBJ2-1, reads DTGVSQNPRHKITKRGQNVTFRCDPISEHNRLYWYRQTLGQGPEFLTYFQNEAQLEKSRLLSDRFSAERPKGSFSTLEIQRTEQGDSAMYLCASSLVGEHNEQFFGPGTRLTVL.

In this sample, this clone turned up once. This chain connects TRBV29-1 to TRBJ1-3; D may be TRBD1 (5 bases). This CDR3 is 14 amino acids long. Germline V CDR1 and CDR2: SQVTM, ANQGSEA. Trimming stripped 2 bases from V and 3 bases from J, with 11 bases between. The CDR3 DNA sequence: TGCAGCGTTGAATACGCAGGGCTTGGAAACACCATATATTTT. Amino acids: CSVEYAGLGNTIYF.

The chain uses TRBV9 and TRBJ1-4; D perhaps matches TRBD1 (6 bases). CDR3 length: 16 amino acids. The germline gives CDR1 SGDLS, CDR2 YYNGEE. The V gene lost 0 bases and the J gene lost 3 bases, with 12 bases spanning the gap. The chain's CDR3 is CASSVVPSGANEKLFF. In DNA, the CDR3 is TGTGCCAGCAGCGTAGTCCCGTCAGGGGCTAATGAAAAACTGTTTTTT.

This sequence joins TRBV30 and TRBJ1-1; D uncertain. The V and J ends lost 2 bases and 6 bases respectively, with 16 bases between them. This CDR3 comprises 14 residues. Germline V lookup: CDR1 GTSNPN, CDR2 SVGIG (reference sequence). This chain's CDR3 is CAWSSGPAAPEAFF. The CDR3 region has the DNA TGTGCCTGGAGTAGCGGCCCGGCGGCCCCTGAAGCTTTCTTT.

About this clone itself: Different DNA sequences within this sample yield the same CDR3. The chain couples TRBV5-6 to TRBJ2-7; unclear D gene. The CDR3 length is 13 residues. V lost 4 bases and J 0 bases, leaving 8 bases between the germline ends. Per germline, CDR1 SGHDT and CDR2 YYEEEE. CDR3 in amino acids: CASSLLSSYEQYF. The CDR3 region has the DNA TGTGCCAGCAGCCTTCTCAGCTCCTACGAGCAGTACTTC.

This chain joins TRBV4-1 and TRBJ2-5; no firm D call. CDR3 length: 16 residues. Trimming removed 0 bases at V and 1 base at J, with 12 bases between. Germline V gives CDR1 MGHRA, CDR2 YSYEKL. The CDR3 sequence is CASSQEQTPSQETQYF. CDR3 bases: TGCGCCAGCAGCCAAGAACAGACACCGAGCCAAGAGACCCAGTACTTC.

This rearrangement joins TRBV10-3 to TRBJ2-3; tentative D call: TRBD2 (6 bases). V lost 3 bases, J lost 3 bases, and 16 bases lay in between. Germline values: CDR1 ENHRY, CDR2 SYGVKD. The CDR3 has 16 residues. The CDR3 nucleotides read TGTGCCATCAGTGACACTAGCTTTTTAAGGACAGATACGCAGTATTTT. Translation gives CAISDTSFLRTDTQYF.

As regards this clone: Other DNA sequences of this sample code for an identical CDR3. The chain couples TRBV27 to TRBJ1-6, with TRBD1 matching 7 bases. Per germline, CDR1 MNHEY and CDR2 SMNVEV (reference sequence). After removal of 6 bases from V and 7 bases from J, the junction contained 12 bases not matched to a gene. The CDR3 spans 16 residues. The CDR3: CASSIGTDFGNSPLHF. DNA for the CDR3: TGTGCCAGCAGCATTGGGACAGATTTTGGCAATTCACCCCTCCACTTT.

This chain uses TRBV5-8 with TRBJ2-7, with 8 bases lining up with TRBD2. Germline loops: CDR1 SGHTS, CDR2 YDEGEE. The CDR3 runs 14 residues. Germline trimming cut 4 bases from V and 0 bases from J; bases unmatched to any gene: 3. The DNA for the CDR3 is TGTGCCAGCAGCCTCGGGAGGGCCTCCTACGAGCAGTACTTC. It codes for CASSLGRASYEQYF.

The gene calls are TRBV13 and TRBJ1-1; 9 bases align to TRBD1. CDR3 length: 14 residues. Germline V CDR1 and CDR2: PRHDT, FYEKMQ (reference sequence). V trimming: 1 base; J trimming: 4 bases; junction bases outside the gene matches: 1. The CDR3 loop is CASSLDRGRTEAFF. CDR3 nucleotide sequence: TGTGCCAGCAGCTTAGACAGGGGGCGCACTGAAGCTTTCTTT.

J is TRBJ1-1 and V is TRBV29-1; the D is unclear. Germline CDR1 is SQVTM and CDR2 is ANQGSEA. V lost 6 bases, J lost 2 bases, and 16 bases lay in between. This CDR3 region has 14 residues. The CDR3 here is CSVKGVTPNTEAFF. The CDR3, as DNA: TGCAGCGTAAAAGGCGTGACACCCAACACTGAAGCTTTCTTT.

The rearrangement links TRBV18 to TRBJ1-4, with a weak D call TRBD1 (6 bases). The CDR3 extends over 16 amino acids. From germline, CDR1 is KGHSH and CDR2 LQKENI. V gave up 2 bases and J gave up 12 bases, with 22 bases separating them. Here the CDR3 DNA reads TGTGCCAGCTCACCATCAAGGGGGACCGAAGATCGGCAACTGTTTTTT. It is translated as CASSPSRGTEDRQLFF. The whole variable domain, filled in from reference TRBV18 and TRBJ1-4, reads NAGVMQNPRHLVRRRGQEARLRCSPMKGHSHVYWYRQLPEEGLKFMVYLQKENIIDESGMPKERFSAEFPKEGPSILRIQQVVRGDSAAYFCASSPSRGTEDRQLFFGSGTQLSVL.

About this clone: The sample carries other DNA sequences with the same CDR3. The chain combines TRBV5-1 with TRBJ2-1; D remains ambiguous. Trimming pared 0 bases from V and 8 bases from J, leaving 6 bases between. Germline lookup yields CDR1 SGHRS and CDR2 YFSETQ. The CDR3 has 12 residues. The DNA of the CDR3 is TGCGCCAGCAGCTTGGTGGGTCATGAGCAGTTCTTC. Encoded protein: CASSLVGHEQFF.

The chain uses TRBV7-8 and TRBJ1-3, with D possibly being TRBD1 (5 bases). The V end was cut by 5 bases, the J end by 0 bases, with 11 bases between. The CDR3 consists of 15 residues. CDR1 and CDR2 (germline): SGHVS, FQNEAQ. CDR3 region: CASSPRQNSGNTIYF. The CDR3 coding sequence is TGTGCCAGCAGCCCCCGACAGAACTCTGGAAACACCATATATTTT.

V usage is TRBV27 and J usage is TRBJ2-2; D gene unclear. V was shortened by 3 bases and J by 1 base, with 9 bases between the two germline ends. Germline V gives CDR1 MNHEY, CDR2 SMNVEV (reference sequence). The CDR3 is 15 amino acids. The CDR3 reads CASSFLGLNTGELFF. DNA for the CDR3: TGTGCCAGCAGTTTCTTGGGTCTGAACACCGGGGAGCTGTTTTTT.

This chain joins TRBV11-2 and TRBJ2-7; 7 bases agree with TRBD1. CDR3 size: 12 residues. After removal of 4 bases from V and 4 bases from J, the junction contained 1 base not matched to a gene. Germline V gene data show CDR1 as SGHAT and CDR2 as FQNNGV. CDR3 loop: CASSSDRYEQYF. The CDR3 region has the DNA TGTGCCAGCAGCTCGGACAGGTACGAGCAGTACTTC.

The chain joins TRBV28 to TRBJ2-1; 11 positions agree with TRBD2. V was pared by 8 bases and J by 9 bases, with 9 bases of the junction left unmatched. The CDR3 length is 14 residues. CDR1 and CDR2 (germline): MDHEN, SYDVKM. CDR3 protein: CASGIAGGLGEQFF. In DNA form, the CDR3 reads TGTGCCAGCGGCATAGCGGGAGGGTTAGGTGAGCAGTTCTTC.

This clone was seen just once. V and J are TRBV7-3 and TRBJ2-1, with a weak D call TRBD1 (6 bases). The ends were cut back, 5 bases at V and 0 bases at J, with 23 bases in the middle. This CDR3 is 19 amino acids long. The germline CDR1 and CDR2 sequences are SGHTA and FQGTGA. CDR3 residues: CASSAPLGDTGSSYNEQFF. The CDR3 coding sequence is TGTGCCAGCAGCGCTCCATTAGGGGACACAGGGAGCTCCTACAATGAGCAGTTCTTC.